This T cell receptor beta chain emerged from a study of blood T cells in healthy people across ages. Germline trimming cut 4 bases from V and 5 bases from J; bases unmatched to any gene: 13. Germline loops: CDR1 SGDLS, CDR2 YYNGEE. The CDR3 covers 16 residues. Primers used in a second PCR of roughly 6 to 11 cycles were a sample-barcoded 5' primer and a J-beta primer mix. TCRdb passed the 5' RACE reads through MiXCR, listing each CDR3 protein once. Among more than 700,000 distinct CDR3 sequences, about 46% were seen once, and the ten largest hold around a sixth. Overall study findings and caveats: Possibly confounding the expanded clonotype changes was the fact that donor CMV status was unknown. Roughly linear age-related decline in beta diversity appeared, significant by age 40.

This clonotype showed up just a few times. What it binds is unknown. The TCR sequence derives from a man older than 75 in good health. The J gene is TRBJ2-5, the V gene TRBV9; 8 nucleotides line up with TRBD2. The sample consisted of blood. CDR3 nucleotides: TGTGCCAGCAGCTCACCACGACCGGGACTAGAGGAGACCCAGTACTTC. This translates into CASSSPRPGLEETQYF.